The 7 T cell receptor beta chains below come from one sample, sequenced in a study of beta chain features in type 1 diabetes. Whole-study results and caveats: Moderately but significantly shorter TCRB CDR3s were found in Type 1 diabetes patients in all four CD4+ subsets.

These receptors have no known antigen. Of the isolated RNA, all was reverse transcribed, and so the sequenced material was expressed TCRB transcripts. The method was immunoSEQ multiplex PCR; TCRdb's version includes in-frame clones alone and lacks a portion of them. Among under 350,000 clones listed, around 25% were seen once. Sequenced: naive CD4+ T cells from blood. The receptors were gathered from a woman aged 25 to 45 with type 1 diabetes.

CDR3 sequence: CASSQEKASGTSTDTQYF. DNA for the CDR3: TGTGCCAGCAGCCAAGAAAAGGCTAGCGGGACTAGCACAGATACGCAGTATTTT. The rearrangement joins TRBV4-2 to TRBJ2-3; TRBD2 matches at 9 bases. Germline V lookup: CDR1 LGHNA, CDR2 YNFKEQ. V was pared by 0 bases and J by 0 bases, with 7 bases of the junction left unmatched. The CDR3 spans 18 residues.

This clone was observed a handful of times. J is TRBJ2-6 and V is TRBV7-2; D gene ambiguous. The V gene lost 2 bases and the J gene lost 5 bases, with 7 bases spanning the gap. Per the germline V gene, CDR1 is SGHTA and CDR2 is FQGNSA. This CDR3 is built from 14 residues. Here the CDR3 reads CASSLSFRANVLTF. The DNA for the CDR3 is TGTGCCAGCAGCTTAAGCTTTAGGGCCAACGTCCTGACTTTC.

This clone was counted a few times. The chain is built from TRBV29-1 and TRBJ2-1; TRBD2 aligns across 13 bases. Trimming removed 6 bases from V and 9 bases from J; junction bases left unmatched: 5. The germline V gene has CDR1 SQVTM and CDR2 ANQGSEA. The CDR3 runs to 13 residues. DNA of the CDR3: TGCAGCGTCGGACTAGCGGGAGTAAGTGAGCAGTTCTTC. Residues: CSVGLAGVSEQFF.

CDR3 sequence reads: CASKPLGTEAFF. The CDR3 region has the DNA TGTGCCAGCAAGCCACTAGGAACTGAAGCTTTCTTT. The chain is built from TRBV28 and TRBJ1-1; D remains unclear. Germline CDR1 reads MDHEN; CDR2 reads SYDVKM. This CDR3 spans 12 amino acids. V dropped 7 bases and J dropped 5 bases, with 11 bases sitting between them.

The chain employs TRBV29-1 and TRBJ1-5; weak D call: TRBD1 (6 bases). The CDR3 is made up of 12 amino acids. Germline V CDR1 and CDR2: SQVTM, ANQGSEA. Trimming removed 5 bases from V and 6 bases from J, with 11 bases in between. CDR3: CSVRTQGQPQHF. The CDR3 DNA is TGCAGCGTTCGCACACAGGGTCAGCCCCAGCATTTT.

CDR3 in DNA: TGTGCCATCAGTGACGGGACTAGGGCCTACGAGCAGTACTTC. This translates into CAISDGTRAYEQYF. The rearrangement links TRBV10-3 to TRBJ2-7; 8 bases are a match to TRBD2. The CDR3 is 14 residues long. Germline values: CDR1 ENHRY, CDR2 SYGVKD. Trimming at V came to 3 bases and at J to 2 bases, leaving 3 bases not matched to a gene.

This clone was recorded a few times. This sequence joins TRBV15 and TRBJ1-1; unclear D gene. Germline CDR1 is LNHNV and CDR2 is YYDKDF (reference sequence). Trimming removed 0 bases from V and 11 bases from J, with 13 bases in between. The CDR3 contains 13 residues. CDR3 DNA: TGTGCCACCAGCAGAGAGGCCGCTGGGAGGGCTTTCTTT. This sequence encodes CATSREAAGRAFF. Filled out from reference TRBV15 and TRBJ1-1, the complete variable domain reads DAMVIQNPRYQVTQFGKPVTLSCSQTLNHNVMYWYQQKSSQAPKLLFHYYDKDFNNEADTPDNFQSRRPNTSFCFLDIRSPGLGDTAMYLCATSREAAGRAFFGQGTRLTVV.